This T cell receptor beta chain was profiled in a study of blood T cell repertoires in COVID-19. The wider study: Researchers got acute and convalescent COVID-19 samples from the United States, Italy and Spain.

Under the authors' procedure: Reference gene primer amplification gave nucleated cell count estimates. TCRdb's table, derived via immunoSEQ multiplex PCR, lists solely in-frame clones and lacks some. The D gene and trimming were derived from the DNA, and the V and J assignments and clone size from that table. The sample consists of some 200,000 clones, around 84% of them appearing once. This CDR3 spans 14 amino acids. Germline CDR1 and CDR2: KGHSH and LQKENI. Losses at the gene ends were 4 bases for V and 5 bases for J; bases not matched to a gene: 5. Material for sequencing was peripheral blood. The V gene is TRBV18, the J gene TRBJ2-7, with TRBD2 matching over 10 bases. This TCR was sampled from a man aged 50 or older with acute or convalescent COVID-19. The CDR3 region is CASSLTSGVDEQYF. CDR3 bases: TGTGCCAGCTCACTCACTAGCGGGGTCGACGAGCAGTACTTC. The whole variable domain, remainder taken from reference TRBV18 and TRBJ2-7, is NAGVMQNPRHLVRRRGQEARLRCSPMKGHSHVYWYRQLPEEGLKFMVYLQKENIIDESGMPKERFSAEFPKEGPSILRIQQVVRGDSAAYFCASSLTSGVDEQYFGPGTRLTVT.